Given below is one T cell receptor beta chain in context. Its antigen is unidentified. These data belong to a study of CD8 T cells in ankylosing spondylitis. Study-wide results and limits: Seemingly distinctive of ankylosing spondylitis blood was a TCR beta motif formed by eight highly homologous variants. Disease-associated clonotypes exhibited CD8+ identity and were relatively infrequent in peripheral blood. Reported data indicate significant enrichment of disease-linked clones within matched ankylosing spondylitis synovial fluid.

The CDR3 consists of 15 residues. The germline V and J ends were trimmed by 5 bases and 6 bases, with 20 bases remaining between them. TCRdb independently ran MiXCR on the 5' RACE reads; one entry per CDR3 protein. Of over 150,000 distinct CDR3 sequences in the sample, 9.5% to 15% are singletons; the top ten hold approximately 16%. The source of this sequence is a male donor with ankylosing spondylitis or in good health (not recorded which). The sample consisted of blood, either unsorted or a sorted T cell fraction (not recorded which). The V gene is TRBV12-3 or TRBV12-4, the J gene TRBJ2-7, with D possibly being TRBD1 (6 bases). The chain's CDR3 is CASSLRRDTSGEQYF. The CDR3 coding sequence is TGTGCCAGCAGTCTCCGACGGGACACCTCTGGCGAGCAGTACTTC.